This T cell receptor (beta chain) stems from a study of neurological immune-mediated disorders. TCRdb recomputed calls from the 5' RACE reads with MiXCR, one row per CDR3 protein. Of around 16,000 distinct CDR3 sequences listed, roughly 9% are singletons. The study built sorted libraries from around 1 million CD4+ or CD8+ T cells. The V gene's germline CDR1 is SGHTA and CDR2 FQGNSA. The CDR3 totals 16 residues. In regard to this clonotype: A read error may produce the germline difference seen at one junction end.

This clonotype was obtained from a man in his fifties or sixties in good health. The chain combines TRBV7-2 with TRBJ2-7, with TRBD2 matching over 8 bases. The sequencing input was CD8+ T cells from blood. The CDR3 DNA is TGTGCCAACAGCTTAGCCCCGGGGGGGTCCGGCTACGAGCAGTACTTC. Protein product: CANSLAPGGSGYEQYF.